Below, one T cell receptor (beta chain) is given with its context. These data originate in a study of OX40 agonist ivuxolimab in advanced cancers. This CDR3 region has 14 residues. Germline CDR1 reads LGHNA; CDR2 reads YNFKEQ. Trimming shortened V by 1 base and J by 8 bases, and 14 bases separated the two germline ends. The assay was immunoSEQ multiplex PCR, and TCRdb's table has in-frame clones only and misses some. The table has tens of thousands of clones, roughly 82% seen once. The receptor comes from an adult with an advanced solid tumor such as melanoma, head and neck, liver or kidney cancer. This sample comprised CD4+ or CD8+ T cells sorted from blood, obtained in a trial of the OX40 agonist ivuxolimab. The chain is built from TRBV4-2 and TRBJ1-2; a weak D match, TRBD1 (5 bases). The CDR3 DNA is TGTGCCAGCAGCCAAGTAGAAGGGGCTCGGGGCTACACCTTC. This sequence encodes CASSQVEGARGYTF.